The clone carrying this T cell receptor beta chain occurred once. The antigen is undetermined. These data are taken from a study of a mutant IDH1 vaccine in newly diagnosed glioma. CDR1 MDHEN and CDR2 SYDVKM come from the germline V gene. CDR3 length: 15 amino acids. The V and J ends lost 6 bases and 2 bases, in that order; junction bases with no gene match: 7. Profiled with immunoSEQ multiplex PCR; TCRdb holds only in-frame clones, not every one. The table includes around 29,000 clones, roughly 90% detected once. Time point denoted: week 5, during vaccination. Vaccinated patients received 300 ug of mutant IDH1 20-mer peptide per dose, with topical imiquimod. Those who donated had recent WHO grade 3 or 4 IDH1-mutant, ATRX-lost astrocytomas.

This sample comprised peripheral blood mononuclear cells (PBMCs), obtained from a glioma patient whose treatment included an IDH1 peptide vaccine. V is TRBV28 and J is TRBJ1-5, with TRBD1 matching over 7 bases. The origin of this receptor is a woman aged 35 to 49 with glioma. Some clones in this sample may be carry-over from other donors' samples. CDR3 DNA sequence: TGTGCCAGCAGACTGACAGGGACGGGCAATCAGCCCCAGCATTTT. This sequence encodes CASRLTGTGNQPQHF.